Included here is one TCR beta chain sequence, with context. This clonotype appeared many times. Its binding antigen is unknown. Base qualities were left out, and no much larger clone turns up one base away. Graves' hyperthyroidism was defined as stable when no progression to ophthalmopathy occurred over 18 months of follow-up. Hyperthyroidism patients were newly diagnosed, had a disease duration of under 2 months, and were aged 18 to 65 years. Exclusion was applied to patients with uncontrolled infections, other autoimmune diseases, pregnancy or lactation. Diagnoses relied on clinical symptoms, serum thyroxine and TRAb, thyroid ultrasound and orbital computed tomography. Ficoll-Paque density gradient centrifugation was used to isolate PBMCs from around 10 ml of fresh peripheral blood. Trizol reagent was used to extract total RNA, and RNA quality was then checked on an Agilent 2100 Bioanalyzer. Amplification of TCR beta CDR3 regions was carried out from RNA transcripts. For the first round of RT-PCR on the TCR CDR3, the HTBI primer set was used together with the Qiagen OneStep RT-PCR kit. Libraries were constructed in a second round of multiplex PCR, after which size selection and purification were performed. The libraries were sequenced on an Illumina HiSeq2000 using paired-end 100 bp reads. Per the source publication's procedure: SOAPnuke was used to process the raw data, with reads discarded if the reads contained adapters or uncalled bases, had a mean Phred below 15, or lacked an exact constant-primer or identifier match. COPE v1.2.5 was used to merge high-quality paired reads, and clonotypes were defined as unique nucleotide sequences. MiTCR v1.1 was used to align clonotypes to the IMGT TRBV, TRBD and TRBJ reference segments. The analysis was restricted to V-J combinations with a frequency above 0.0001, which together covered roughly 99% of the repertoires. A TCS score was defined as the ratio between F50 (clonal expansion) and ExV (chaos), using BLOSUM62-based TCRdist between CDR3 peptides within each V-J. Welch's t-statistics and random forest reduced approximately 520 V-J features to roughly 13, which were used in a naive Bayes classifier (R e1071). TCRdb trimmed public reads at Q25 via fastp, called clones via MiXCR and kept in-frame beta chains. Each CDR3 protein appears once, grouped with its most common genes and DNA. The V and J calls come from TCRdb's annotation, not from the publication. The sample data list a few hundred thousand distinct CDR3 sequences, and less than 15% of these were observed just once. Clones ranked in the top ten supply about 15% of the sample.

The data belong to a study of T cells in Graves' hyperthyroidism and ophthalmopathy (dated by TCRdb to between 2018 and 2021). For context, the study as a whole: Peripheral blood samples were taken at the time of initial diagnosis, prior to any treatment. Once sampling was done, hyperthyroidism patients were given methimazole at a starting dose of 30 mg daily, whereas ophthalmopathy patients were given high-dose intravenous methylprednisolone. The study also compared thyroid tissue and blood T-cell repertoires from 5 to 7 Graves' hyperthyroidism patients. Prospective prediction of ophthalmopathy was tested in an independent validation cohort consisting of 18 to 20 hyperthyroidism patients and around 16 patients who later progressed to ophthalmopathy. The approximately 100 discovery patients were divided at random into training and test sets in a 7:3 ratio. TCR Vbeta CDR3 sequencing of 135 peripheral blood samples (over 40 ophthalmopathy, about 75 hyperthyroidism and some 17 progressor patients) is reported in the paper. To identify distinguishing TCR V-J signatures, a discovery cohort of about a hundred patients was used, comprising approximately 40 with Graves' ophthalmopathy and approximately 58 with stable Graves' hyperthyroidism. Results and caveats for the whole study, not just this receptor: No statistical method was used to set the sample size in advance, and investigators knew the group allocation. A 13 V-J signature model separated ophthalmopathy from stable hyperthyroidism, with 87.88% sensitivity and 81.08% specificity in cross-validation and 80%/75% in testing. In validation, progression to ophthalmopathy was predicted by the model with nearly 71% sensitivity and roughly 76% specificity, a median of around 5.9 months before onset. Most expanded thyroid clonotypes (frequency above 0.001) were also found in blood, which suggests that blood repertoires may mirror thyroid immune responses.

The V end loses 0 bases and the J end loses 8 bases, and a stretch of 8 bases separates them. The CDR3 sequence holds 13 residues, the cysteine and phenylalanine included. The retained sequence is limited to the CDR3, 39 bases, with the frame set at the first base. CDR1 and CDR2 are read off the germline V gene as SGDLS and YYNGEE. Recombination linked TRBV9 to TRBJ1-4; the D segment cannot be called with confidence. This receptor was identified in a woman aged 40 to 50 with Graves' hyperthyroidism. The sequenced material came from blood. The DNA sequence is TGTGCCAGCAGCGTAGCTCCGGGAGAAAAACTGTTTTTT. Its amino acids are CASSVAPGEKLFF. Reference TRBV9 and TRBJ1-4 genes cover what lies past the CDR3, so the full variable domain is DSGVTQTPKHLITATGQRVTLRCSPRSGDLSVYWYQQSLDQGLQFLIQYYNGEERAKGNILERFSAQQFPDLHSELNLSSLELGDSALYFCASSVAPGEKLFFGSGTQLSVL.